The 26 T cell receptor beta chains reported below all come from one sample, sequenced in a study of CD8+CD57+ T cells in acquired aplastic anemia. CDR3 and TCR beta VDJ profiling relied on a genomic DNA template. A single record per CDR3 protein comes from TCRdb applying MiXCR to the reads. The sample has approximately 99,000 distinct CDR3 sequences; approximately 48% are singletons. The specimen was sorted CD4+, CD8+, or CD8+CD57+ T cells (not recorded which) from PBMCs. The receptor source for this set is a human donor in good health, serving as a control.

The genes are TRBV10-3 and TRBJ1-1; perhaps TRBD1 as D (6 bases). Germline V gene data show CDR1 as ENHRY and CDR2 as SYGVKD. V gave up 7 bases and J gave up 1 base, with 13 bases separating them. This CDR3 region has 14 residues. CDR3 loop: CAITQDSPNTEAFF. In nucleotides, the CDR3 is TGTGCCATCACCCAGGACAGTCCGAACACTGAAGCTTTCTTT.

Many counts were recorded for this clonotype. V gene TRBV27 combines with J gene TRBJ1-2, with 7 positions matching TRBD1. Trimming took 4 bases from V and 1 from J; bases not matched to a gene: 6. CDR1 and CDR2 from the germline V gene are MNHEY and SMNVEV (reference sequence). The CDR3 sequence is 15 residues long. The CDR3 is CASSSIRDSNYGYTF. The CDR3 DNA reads TGTGCCAGCAGTTCCATTCGGGACAGTAACTATGGCTACACCTTC.

DNA for the CDR3: TGCAGTGCTCCCCCCGGGGTAGGTCGTACAGATACGCAGTATTTT. It specifies CSAPPGVGRTDTQYF. The J gene is TRBJ2-3, the V gene TRBV20-1, with D maybe TRBD2 (5 bases). Per germline, CDR1 DFQATT and CDR2 SNEGSKA (reference sequence). The CDR3 is made up of 15 amino acids. V shed 5 bases and J shed 3 bases, with 18 bases lying between them.

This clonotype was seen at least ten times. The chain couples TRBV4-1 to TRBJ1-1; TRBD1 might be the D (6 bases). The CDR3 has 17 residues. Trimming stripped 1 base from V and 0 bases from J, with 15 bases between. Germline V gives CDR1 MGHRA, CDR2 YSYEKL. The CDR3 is CASSQVTNRVVNTEAFF. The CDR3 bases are TGCGCCAGCAGCCAAGTCACCAACAGGGTTGTGAACACTGAAGCTTTCTTT.

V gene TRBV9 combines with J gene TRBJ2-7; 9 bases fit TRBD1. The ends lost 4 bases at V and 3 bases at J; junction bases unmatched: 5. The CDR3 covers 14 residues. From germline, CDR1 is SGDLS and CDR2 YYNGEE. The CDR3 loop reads CASSPRDRVYEQYF. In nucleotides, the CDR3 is TGTGCCAGCAGCCCCCGGGACAGGGTCTACGAGCAGTACTTC. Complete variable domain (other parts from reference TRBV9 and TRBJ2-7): DSGVTQTPKHLITATGQRVTLRCSPRSGDLSVYWYQQSLDQGLQFLIQYYNGEERAKGNILERFSAQQFPDLHSELNLSSLELGDSALYFCASSPRDRVYEQYFGPGTRLTVT.

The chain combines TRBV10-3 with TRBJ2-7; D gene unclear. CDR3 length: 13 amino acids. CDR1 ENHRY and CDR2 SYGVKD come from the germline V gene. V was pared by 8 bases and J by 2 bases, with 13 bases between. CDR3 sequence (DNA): TGTGCCATCGGTTTCGGCAGACCCTACGAGCAGTACTTC. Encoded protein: CAIGFGRPYEQYF.

The CDR3 is CASRPGPGDNSPLHF. The DNA for the CDR3 is TGTGCCAGCAGGCCTGGCCCCGGGGATAATTCACCCCTCCACTTT. The chain employs TRBV9 and TRBJ1-6; D ambiguous. CDR1 is SGDLS, CDR2 YYNGEE, per germline. The length of the CDR3 is 15 residues. The V end was cut by 5 bases, the J end by 5 bases, with 14 bases between.

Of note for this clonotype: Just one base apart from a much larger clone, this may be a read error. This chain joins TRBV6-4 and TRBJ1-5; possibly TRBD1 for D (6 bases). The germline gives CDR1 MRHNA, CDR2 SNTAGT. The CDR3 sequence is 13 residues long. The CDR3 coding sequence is TGTGCCAGCGGATGGGGGGGCAATCGGCCCCAGCATTTT. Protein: CASGWGGNRPQHF.

CDR3 bases: TGTGCCAGCAGCTTAGGTTCAGGGACTGAAGCTTTCTTT. Its protein is CASSLGSGTEAFF. The V and J genes are TRBV7-9 and TRBJ1-1; TRBD1 is a possible D gene (5 bases). CDR1 SEHNR and CDR2 FQNEAQ come from the germline V gene (reference sequence). Trimming pared 1 base from V and 5 bases from J, leaving 8 bases between. The length of the CDR3 is 13 residues.

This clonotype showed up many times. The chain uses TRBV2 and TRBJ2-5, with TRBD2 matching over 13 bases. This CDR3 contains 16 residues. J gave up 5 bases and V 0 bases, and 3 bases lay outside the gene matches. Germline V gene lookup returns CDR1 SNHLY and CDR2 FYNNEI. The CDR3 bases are TGTGCCAGCAGTGAAGCGGGGACTAGCGGGGTCGAGACCCAGTACTTC. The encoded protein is CASSEAGTSGVETQYF.

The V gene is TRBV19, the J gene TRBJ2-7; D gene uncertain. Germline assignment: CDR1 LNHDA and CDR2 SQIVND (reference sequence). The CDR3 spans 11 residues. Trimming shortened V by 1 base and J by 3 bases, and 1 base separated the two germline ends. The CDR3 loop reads CASSIGYEQYF. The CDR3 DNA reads TGTGCCAGTAGTATAGGCTACGAGCAGTACTTC.

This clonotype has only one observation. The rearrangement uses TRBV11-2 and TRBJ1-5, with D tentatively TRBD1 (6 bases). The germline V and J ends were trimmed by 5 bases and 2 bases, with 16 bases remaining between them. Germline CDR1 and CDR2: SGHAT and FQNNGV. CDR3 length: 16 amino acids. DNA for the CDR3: TGTGCCAGCAGCCTATGGGGGGGGCACGGCAATCAGCCCCAGCATTTT. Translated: CASSLWGGHGNQPQHF.

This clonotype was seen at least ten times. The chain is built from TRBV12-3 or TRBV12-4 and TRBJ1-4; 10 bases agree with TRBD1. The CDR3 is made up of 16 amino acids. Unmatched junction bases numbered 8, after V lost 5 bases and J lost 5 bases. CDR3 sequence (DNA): TGTGCCAGCAGTCGTGACGGGACAGGGGTAAATGAAAAACTGTTTTTT. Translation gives CASSRDGTGVNEKLFF.

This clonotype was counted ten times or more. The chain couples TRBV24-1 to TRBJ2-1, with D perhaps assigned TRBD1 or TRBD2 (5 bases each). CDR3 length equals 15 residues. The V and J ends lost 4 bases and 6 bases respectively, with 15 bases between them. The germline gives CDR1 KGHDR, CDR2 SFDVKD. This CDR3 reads CATSEEIRGVNEQFF. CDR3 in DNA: TGTGCCACCAGTGAAGAGATTCGGGGCGTCAATGAGCAGTTCTTC.

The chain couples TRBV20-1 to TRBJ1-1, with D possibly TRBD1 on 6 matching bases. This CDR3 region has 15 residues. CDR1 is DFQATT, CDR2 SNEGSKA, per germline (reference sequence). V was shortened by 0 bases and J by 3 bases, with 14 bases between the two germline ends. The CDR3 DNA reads TGCAGTGCTAGAGATGGGACAAGGGGGGACACTGAAGCTTTCTTT. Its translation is CSARDGTRGDTEAFF.

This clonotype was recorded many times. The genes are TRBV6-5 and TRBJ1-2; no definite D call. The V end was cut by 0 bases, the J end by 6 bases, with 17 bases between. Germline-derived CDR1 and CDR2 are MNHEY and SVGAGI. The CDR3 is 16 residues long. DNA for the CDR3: TGTGCCAGCAGTTACTCGAAGGGTAGCGGGGTTGATGGCTACACCTTC. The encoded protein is CASSYSKGSGVDGYTF.

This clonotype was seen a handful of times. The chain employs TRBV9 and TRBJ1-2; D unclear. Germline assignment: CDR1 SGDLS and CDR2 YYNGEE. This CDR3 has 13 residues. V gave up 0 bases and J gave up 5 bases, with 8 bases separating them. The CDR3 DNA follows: TGTGCCAGCAGCGTAGACGGGATATATGGCTACACCTTC. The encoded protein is CASSVDGIYGYTF.

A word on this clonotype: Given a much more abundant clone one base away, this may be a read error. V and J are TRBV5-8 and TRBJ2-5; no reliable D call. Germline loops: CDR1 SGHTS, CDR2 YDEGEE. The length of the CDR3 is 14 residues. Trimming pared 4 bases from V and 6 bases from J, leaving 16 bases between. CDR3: CASSPATRPKTQYF. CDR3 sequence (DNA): TGTGCCAGCAGCCCCGCAACGCGGCCAAAGACCCAGTACTTC. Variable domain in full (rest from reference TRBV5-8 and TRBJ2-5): EAGVTQSPTHLIKTRGQQATLRCSPISGHTSVYWYQQALGLGLQFLLWYDEGEERNRGNFPPRFSGRQFPNYSSELNVNALELEDSALYLCASSPATRPKTQYFGPGTRLLVL.

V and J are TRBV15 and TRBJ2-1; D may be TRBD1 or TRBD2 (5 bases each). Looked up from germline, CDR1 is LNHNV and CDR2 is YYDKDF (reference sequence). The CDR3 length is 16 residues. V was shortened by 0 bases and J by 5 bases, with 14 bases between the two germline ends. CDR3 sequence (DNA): TGTGCCACCAGCAGAGAACGCGAGGGGTTCAACAATGAGCAGTTCTTC. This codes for CATSREREGFNNEQFF.

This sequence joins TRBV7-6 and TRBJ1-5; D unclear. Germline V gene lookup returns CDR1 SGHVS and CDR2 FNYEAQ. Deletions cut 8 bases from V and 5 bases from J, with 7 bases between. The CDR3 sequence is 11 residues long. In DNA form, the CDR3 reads TGTGCCAGCGGGATATATCAGCCCCAGCATTTT. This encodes CASGIYQPQHF.

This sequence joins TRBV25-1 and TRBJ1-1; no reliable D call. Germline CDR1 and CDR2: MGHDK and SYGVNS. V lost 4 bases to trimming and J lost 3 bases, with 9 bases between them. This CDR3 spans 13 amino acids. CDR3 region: CASSGRADTEAFF. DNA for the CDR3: TGTGCCAGCAGTGGACGAGCGGACACTGAAGCTTTCTTT.

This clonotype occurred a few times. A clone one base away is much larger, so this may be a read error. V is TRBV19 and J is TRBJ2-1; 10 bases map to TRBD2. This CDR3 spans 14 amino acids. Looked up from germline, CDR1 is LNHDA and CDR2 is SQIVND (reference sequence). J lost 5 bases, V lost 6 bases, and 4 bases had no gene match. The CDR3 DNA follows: TGTGCCAGTAGAGTAGCGGGGGGCCACAATGAGCAGTTCTTC. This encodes CASRVAGGHNEQFF.

CDR3 protein: CATSRVGQGNQPQHF. The CDR3 coding sequence is TGTGCCACCAGCAGAGTTGGGCAGGGTAATCAGCCCCAGCATTTT. The gene calls are TRBV15 and TRBJ1-5; possible D gene TRBD1, 5 bases. This CDR3 is built from 15 residues. Trimming took off 1 base at V and 4 bases at J, with 11 bases between the two ends. The germline V gene has CDR1 LNHNV and CDR2 YYDKDF (reference sequence).

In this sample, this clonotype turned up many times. CDR3 DNA: TGTGCCAGCAGGGGGGACAGCTACAATGAGCAGTTCTTC. Encoded protein: CASRGDSYNEQFF. The V call is TRBV2, the J call TRBJ2-1, with 7 bases fitting TRBD1. J was trimmed by 3 bases and V by 6 bases; bases with no gene match: 2. In germline, CDR1 is SNHLY, CDR2 FYNNEI. The CDR3 contains 13 residues.

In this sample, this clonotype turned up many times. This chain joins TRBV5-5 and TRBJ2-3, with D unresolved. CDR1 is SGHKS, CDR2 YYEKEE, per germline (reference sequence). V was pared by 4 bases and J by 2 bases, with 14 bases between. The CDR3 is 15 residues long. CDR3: CASSPPRTYTDTQYF. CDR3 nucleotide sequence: TGTGCCAGCAGCCCGCCGAGGACCTACACAGATACGCAGTATTTT. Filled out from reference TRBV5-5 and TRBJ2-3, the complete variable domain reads DAGVTQSPTHLIKTRGQQVTLRCSPISGHKSVSWYQQVLGQGPQFIFQYYEKEERGRGNFPDRFSARQFPNYSSELNVNALLLGDSALYLCASSPPRTYTDTQYFGPGTRLTVL.

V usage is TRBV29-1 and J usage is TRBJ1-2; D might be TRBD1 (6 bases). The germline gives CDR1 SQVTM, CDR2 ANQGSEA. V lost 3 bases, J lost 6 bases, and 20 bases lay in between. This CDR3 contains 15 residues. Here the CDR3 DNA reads TGCAGCGTTGATGAGGGGCAGGGGAACATGGATGGCTACACCTTC. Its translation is CSVDEGQGNMDGYTF.